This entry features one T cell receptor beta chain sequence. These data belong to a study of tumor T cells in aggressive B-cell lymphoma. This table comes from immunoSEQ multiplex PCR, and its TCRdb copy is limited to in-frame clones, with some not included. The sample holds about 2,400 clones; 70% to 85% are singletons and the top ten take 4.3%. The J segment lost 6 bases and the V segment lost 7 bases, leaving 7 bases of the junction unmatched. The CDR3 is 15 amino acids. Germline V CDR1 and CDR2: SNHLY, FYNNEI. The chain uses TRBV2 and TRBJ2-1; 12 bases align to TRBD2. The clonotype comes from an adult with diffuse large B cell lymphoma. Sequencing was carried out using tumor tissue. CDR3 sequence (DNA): TGTGCCAGCACCCCGACTAGCGGGAGAGGCAATGAGCAGTTCTTC. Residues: CASTPTSGRGNEQFF.